Below, 7 T cell receptor beta chains from the same sample are listed, as sequenced in a study of cytomegalovirus exposure and HLA in healthy donors. PCR involved 60 Vbeta and 13 Jbeta primers. This table comes from immunoSEQ multiplex PCR, and its TCRdb copy is limited to in-frame clones, with some not included. Recorded for this sample: about 84,000 clones. Material: PBMCs. These receptors were collected from a man aged 50 to 60 in good health and CMV-seronegative.

The rearrangement links TRBV18 to TRBJ2-2; possible D gene TRBD1, 6 bases. The germline V gene encodes CDR1 KGHSH and CDR2 LQKENI. The length of the CDR3 is 15 residues. Trimming left V 3 bases short and J 2 bases short, with 10 bases between. The CDR3, as DNA: TGTGCCAGCTCACCTCGGACAGATAACACCGGGGAGCTGTTTTTT. This encodes CASSPRTDNTGELFF.

The J gene is TRBJ2-2, the V gene TRBV11-2, with D maybe TRBD2 (6 bases). Germline CDR1 reads SGHAT; CDR2 reads FQNNGV. The CDR3 spans 17 residues. V was clipped by 5 bases and J by 3 bases, with 19 bases between them. The CDR3 region has the DNA TGTGCCAGCAGCCAACCCAGGGTGGGGGGTGACACCGGGGAGCTGTTTTTT. Translation: CASSQPRVGGDTGELFF.

The V gene is TRBV29-1, the J gene TRBJ2-3; weak D call: TRBD2 (5 bases). Germline CDR1 is SQVTM and CDR2 is ANQGSEA. Trimming removed 2 bases at V and 6 bases at J, with 21 bases between. This CDR3 spans 16 amino acids. DNA for the CDR3: TGCAGCGTTGAAAGGATCCTTGACACAAGGAGGGATACGCAGTATTTT. Protein product: CSVERILDTRRDTQYF.

As DNA, the CDR3 is TGTGCCAGCAAAGTAGAGGGCTATGGCTACACCTTC. Amino acid sequence: CASKVEGYGYTF. The chain recombines TRBV28 with TRBJ1-2; no firm D call. Looked up from germline, CDR1 is MDHEN and CDR2 is SYDVKM. The CDR3 length is 12 residues. Between the trimmed V and J ends, which lost 7 bases and 4 bases, there was a span of 10 bases.

The chain recombines TRBV5-5 with TRBJ1-1; a weak D match, TRBD1 (5 bases). CDR1 is SGHKS, CDR2 YYEKEE, per germline (reference sequence). The V gene lost 4 bases and the J gene lost 0 bases, with 25 bases spanning the gap. The CDR3 is 19 residues long. CDR3 amino acids: CASSKTVRGREGLNTEAFF. CDR3 bases: TGTGCCAGCAGCAAGACAGTTAGAGGGAGGGAGGGCCTGAACACTGAAGCTTTCTTT.

The genes are TRBV28 and TRBJ2-7; TRBD1 matches at 7 bases. Germline lookup yields CDR1 MDHEN and CDR2 SYDVKM. V dropped 8 bases and J dropped 3; count of bases not matched to a gene: 13. The CDR3 is 15 residues long. The CDR3 DNA sequence: TGTGCCAGCGGAGTTAGAGGACAGGCAGACTACGAGCAGTACTTC. This gives the protein CASGVRGQADYEQYF.

V usage is TRBV28 and J usage is TRBJ1-1; TRBD1 matches 8 bases. Germline CDR1 MDHEN, CDR2 SYDVKM. CDR3 size: 13 residues. The trim removed 5 bases at V and 1 base at J, leaving 0 bases unmatched. CDR3 loop: CASSGQGNTEAFF. In nucleotides, the CDR3 is TGTGCCAGCAGTGGACAGGGGAACACTGAAGCTTTCTTT.